The present entry profiles one T cell receptor beta chain with its context. Its antigen is still unknown. This sample is drawn from a study of identical twins. Notes on the study in general: Among beta out-of-frame sequences, excess sharing between twins appeared weaker. Because invariant MAIT and iNKT cells could be present, zero-insertion analyses could be partly confounded.

Unmatched junction bases numbered 3, after V lost 6 bases and J lost 0 bases. Germline V gene sequence: CDR1 SGHTA, CDR2 FQGNSA. CDR3 length: 14 amino acids. A template switching step contributed a universal primer site, while unique molecular identifiers were present in the cDNA. TCRdb reprocessed the 5' RACE reads via MiXCR and lists one record per CDR3 protein. Here the sample spans 700,000 or so distinct CDR3 sequences, 8.6% being singletons. The sample was also linked to a second study, of yellow fever vaccine responses in identical twins.

The V and J genes are TRBV7-2 and TRBJ2-7; 9 bases agree with TRBD2. The sequenced sample was PBMCs. This TCR came from a woman under 30 in good health. CDR3 DNA sequence: TGTGCCAGCAGAAGACTAGCGGACTCCTACGAGCAGTACTTC. It codes for CASRRLADSYEQYF.